These T cell receptor beta chains were read from a single sample in a study of human T cells and chemical hapten exposure. TCRdb itself ran the RACE reads through MiXCR, one entry per CDR3 protein. This table has some 80,000 distinct CDR3 sequences, more than 9% appearing once. Material: whole blood, obtained in connection with sensitization to the hapten diphenylcyclopropenone (DPC). Source of these receptors: a man between 18 and 29 years old with alopecia areata. Some clones in this sample may be carry-over from other donors' samples. Both conserved end residues are part of each CDR3. D genes are given only for firm matches. Where a row states a size, it is once, few, many or the class of an expanded clone; other rows omit it.

. TRBJ1-5 TRBV3-1 . TGTGCCAGCAGCCAAGGGCGCAATCAGCCCCAGCATTTT CASSQGRNQPQHF
. TRBJ1-5 TRBV18 many TGTGCCAGCTCAACGGGGGTGGATCAGCCCCAGCATTTT CASSTGVDQPQHF
. TRBJ2-2 TRBV11-2 . TGTGCCAGCAGGTTCCCGGGACGGGGTGTTCCTGCCGGGGAGCTGTTTTTT CASRFPGRGVPAGELFF
TRBD2 TRBJ2-1 TRBV6-4 many TGTGCCAGCAGTGAGGCGGCGGGGGAGCACAATGAGCAGTTCTTC CASSEAAGEHNEQFF
. TRBJ2-2 TRBV29-1 few TGCAGCGTGGACAGATCGGGAACCGGGGAGCTGTTTTTT CSVDRSGTGELFF
. TRBJ2-5 TRBV11-2 many TGTGCCAGCAGCTCAGGGACTGAAGAGACCCAGTACTTC CASSSGTEETQYF
TRBD2 TRBJ2-5 TRBV20-1 few TGCAGTGCTAGAGGAGCGGGGGAAGAGACCCAGTACTTC CSARGAGEETQYF
TRBD1 TRBJ2-7 TRBV28 . TGTGCCAGCAGTGAATATAACGACAGGGCCTACGAGCAGTACTTC CASSEYNDRAYEQYF
. TRBJ1-2 TRBV2 many TGTGCCAGCAGTGAAATTGTCAGGGAAGACTATGGCTACACCTTC CASSEIVREDYGYTF
TRBD1 TRBJ2-7 TRBV29-1 many TGCAGCGTTGCTTTAGGACAGGGGAACTACGAGCAGTACTTC CSVALGQGNYEQYF
. TRBJ1-1 TRBV5-4 few TGTGCCAGCACTATGGAGGGGAGGGAAGGCATGAACACTGAAGCTTTCTTT CASTMEGREGMNTEAFF
. TRBJ2-1 TRBV6-2/TRBV6-3 few TGTGCCAGCACTCAGGGACCCCAGATAGGGGATGAGCAGTTCTTC CASTQGPQIGDEQFF
. TRBJ2-2 TRBV4-1 . TGCGCCAGCAGCATTACAGGACAACGGGACACCGGGGAGCTGTTTTTT CASSITGQRDTGELFF
. TRBJ1-5 TRBV4-1 once TGCGCCAGCAGCCTCACAGGCGTCCCCAGTCAGCCCCAGCATTTT CASSLTGVPSQPQHF
. TRBJ1-1 TRBV5-6 few TGTGCCAGCAGCCCAACAGGGACGGGAATGAACACTGAAGCTTTCTTT CASSPTGTGMNTEAFF
. TRBJ1-2 TRBV12-3/TRBV12-4 . TGTGCCAGCAGTTTTAGTACAGAAACCTATGGCTACACCTTC CASSFSTETYGYTF
. TRBJ2-4 TRBV29-1 . TGCAGCGGAGGCACGGGACTCCAAAACATTCAGTACTTC CSGGTGLQNIQYF
. TRBJ1-5 TRBV29-1 many TGCTCAGCCGCTTATAGCAATCAGCCCCAGCATTTT CSAAYSNQPQHF
. TRBJ1-1 TRBV29-1 . TGCAGCGTTGACCTGTGGGACACGGAGGCTTTCTTT CSVDLWDTEAFF
. TRBJ2-7 TRBV7-9 few TGTGCCAGCAGCTTAGTCCAGGCCAGCTCCTACGAGCAGTACTTC CASSLVQASSYEQYF
. TRBJ1-5 TRBV7-2 many TGTGCCAGCAGCTTTGGGGAGGGTCAGCCCCAGCATTTT CASSFGEGQPQHF
. TRBJ1-1 TRBV5-4 many TGTGCCAGCAGCGAGGGTTTGAACACTGAAGCTTTCTTT CASSEGLNTEAFF
. TRBJ1-1 TRBV20-1 many TGCAGTGCTAGAGATGGCGGGGCCCCGGCTGCTGAAGCTTTCTTT CSARDGGAPAAEAFF
. TRBJ2-5 TRBV5-8 few TGTGCCAGCAGCCCCGACAGAAGGGAGACCCAGTACTTC CASSPDRRETQYF
. TRBJ1-2 TRBV4-3 many TGCGCCAGCAGCCAGGTCGGCAGCTATGGCTACACCTTC CASSQVGSYGYTF
TRBD1 TRBJ2-5 TRBV18 many TGTGCCAGCTCGCCCGGGACAGGGGATCAAGAGACCCAGTACTTC CASSPGTGDQETQYF
. TRBJ2-1 TRBV2 few TGTGCCAGCAGGGCCACCGGTTTGACGGACAATGAGCAGTTCTTC CASRATGLTDNEQFF
. TRBJ1-1 TRBV7-9 many TGTGCCAGCAGCTTCTCCGGGAATACCCCTGAAGCTTTCTTT CASSFSGNTPEAFF
TRBD1 TRBJ1-1 TRBV12-3/TRBV12-4 . TGTGCCAGCAGTCCAGGGACAGGGTGGGCCACTGAAGCTTTCTTT CASSPGTGWATEAFF
. TRBJ1-6 TRBV10-3 few TGTGCCATCAGTGTAAACGAAAATTCACCCCTCCACTTT CAISVNENSPLHF
TRBD1 TRBJ1-2 TRBV19 . TGTGCCAGTAGTATCTACTCAGGACAGGTGACCTCCTATGGCTACACCTTC CASSIYSGQVTSYGYTF
. TRBJ1-6 TRBV10-1 . TGCGCCAGCAGTGATAAATACAATTCACCCCTCCACTTT CASSDKYNSPLHF
TRBD2 TRBJ2-1 TRBV18 many TGTGCCAGCTCACGGACTAGCGGGTCCTACAATGAGCAGTTCTTC CASSRTSGSYNEQFF
. TRBJ2-2 TRBV27 many TGTGCCAGCAGCCTGAACACCGGGGAGCTGTTTTTT CASSLNTGELFF
TRBD1 TRBJ1-1 TRBV9 many TGTGCCAGCAGCACCGGACAGGGGGGTGGCGCTTTCTTT CASSTGQGGGAFF
. TRBJ2-1 TRBV19 many TGTGCCAGTAGTTTTCGGGATAACGAGCAGTTCTTC CASSFRDNEQFF
. TRBJ2-5 TRBV7-6 many TGTGCCAGCAGCTTAGGTTTTCAAGAGACCCAGTACTTC CASSLGFQETQYF